Listed here are 20 T cell receptor beta chains from one sample, sequenced in a study of blood T cell repertoires in COVID-19 (dated by TCRdb to between 2020 and 2021). The library was generated by the immunoSEQ multiplex PCR assay. Held by TCRdb, this immuneACCESS table contains in-frame sequences only and omits some clones. Under half of the omission traces to an unresolved V gene where checked; the cause of the rest is unknown. Present in this sample are around 420,000 clones, roughly 87% of which were seen just once. The biggest ten clones account for about 2.1% of the sample. Input material: PBMCs or T cells enriched from blood (not recorded which). The receptors here all came from a woman in her thirties or forties with acute COVID-19.

The DNA for the CDR3 is TGTGCCAGTAGTACCGGGACACTTAATTCACCCCTCCACTTT. Translating gives CASSTGTLNSPLHF. The chain links TRBV19 to TRBJ1-6, with TRBD1 as a possible D gene (6 bases). Germline CDR1 is LNHDA and CDR2 is SQIVND (reference sequence). The CDR3 is made up of 14 amino acids. Deletions cut 4 bases from V and 6 bases from J, with 10 bases between.

V gene TRBV30 combines with J gene TRBJ2-7; maybe TRBD1 (6 bases). CDR1 and CDR2 from the germline V gene are GTSNPN and SVGIG (reference sequence). The CDR3 length is 15 residues. Trimming took off 3 bases at V and 4 bases at J, with 19 bases between the two ends. The CDR3 DNA follows: TGTGCCTGGAGGAATAGGGCCAGGGGTGTTTACGAGCAGTACTTC. Translating it yields CAWRNRARGVYEQYF.

This rearrangement joins TRBV2 to TRBJ2-7; TRBD1 agrees at 7 bases. Germline lookup yields CDR1 SNHLY and CDR2 FYNNEI. V lost 7 bases to trimming and J lost 1 base; unmatched junction nucleotides: 7. The CDR3 has 14 residues. The CDR3 DNA is TGTGCCAGCACCCGGGACAGAATTTCCTACGAGCAGTACTTC. The encoded protein is CASTRDRISYEQYF.

The chain is built from TRBV7-2 and TRBJ1-4; 9 bases map to TRBD1. In germline, CDR1 is SGHTA, CDR2 FQGNSA. The CDR3 totals 14 residues. The trim removed 5 bases at V and 7 bases at J, leaving 5 bases unmatched. CDR3 bases: TGTGCCAGCAGCGGGACAGGGATCGGTGAAAAACTGTTTTTT. Its protein is CASSGTGIGEKLFF.

This sequence joins TRBV5-1 and TRBJ2-7; the D gene is possibly TRBD1 (6 bases). Looked up from germline, CDR1 is SGHRS and CDR2 is YFSETQ. This CDR3 region has 13 residues. The V end lost 4 bases, the J end lost 1 base, and 9 bases lay between the germline ends. The chain's CDR3 is CASSVQGSYEQYF. CDR3 nucleotide sequence: TGCGCCAGCAGCGTACAGGGATCCTACGAGCAGTACTTC.

In this sample, this clone turned up once. The V and J genes are TRBV27 and TRBJ1-2; 7 nucleotides line up with TRBD1. The germline gives CDR1 MNHEY, CDR2 SMNVEV (reference sequence). Unmatched junction bases numbered 11, after V lost 6 bases and J lost 10 bases. The CDR3 consists of 13 residues. This chain's CDR3 is CASREGGRSVYTF. Here the CDR3 DNA reads TGTGCCAGCAGGGAAGGGGGCAGAAGTGTCTACACCTTC.

V and J are TRBV24-1 and TRBJ2-7, with D perhaps TRBD1 (6 bases). CDR1 KGHDR and CDR2 SFDVKD come from the germline V gene. The length of the CDR3 is 13 residues. With 5 bases removed from V and 3 bases from J, the gap between germline ends came to 10 bases. The CDR3 is CATSGTESYEQYF. In nucleotides, the CDR3 is TGTGCCACCAGTGGGACAGAGAGCTACGAGCAGTACTTC.

This clone was detected only once. V gene TRBV3-1 (or the pseudogene TRBV3-2) combines with J gene TRBJ2-2, with 8 bases aligning to TRBD1. The CDR3 runs to 13 residues. The V gene's germline CDR1 is LGHDT and CDR2 YNNKEL (reference sequence). V lost 5 bases, J lost 6 bases, and 2 bases stayed unmatched. The CDR3 spells CASSDRGAGELFF. The CDR3 coding sequence is TGTGCCAGCAGCGACAGGGGAGCCGGGGAGCTGTTTTTT.

The V gene is TRBV5-5, the J gene TRBJ1-1, with no clear D. The V and J ends lost 0 bases and 1 base respectively, with 10 bases between them. The CDR3 runs 15 residues. The germline V gene has CDR1 SGHKS and CDR2 YYEKEE (reference sequence). The CDR3 spells CASSLAPGENTEAFF. The CDR3, as DNA: TGTGCCAGCAGCTTGGCCCCAGGTGAGAACACTGAAGCTTTCTTT.

The J gene is TRBJ1-2, the V gene TRBV15; tentative D call: TRBD1 (5 bases). V gave up 0 bases and J gave up 2 bases, with 16 bases separating them. Per germline, CDR1 LNHNV and CDR2 YYDKDF (reference sequence). The CDR3 is 17 residues long. The CDR3 reads CATSRELGPRGNYGYTF. As DNA, the CDR3 is TGTGCCACCAGCAGAGAGCTGGGCCCGCGGGGCAACTATGGCTACACCTTC. Using reference TRBV15 and TRBJ1-2 for the parts outside the CDR3, the full variable domain is DAMVIQNPRYQVTQFGKPVTLSCSQTLNHNVMYWYQQKSSQAPKLLFHYYDKDFNNEADTPDNFQSRRPNTSFCFLDIRSPGLGDTAMYLCATSRELGPRGNYGYTFGSGTRLTVV.

The chain employs TRBV5-1 and TRBJ2-3; 12 bases match TRBD2. The CDR3 spans 14 residues. Germline assignment: CDR1 SGHRS and CDR2 YFSETQ. V trimming: 4 bases; J trimming: 6 bases; junction bases outside the gene matches: 3. CDR3 DNA: TGCGCCAGCAGCAGGACTAGCGGGGTTGATACGCAGTATTTT. As protein: CASSRTSGVDTQYF.

The genes are TRBV18 and TRBJ1-3; possible D gene TRBD1, 5 bases. Trimming removed 3 bases at V and 0 bases at J, with 9 bases between. The germline CDR1 and CDR2 sequences are KGHSH and LQKENI. CDR3 length equals 15 residues. The CDR3 nucleotides read TGTGCCAGCTCACCCCAGGACATCTCTGGAAACACCATATATTTT. Translating gives CASSPQDISGNTIYF.

V and J are TRBV27 and TRBJ1-6, with D possibly TRBD1 on 5 matching bases. The CDR3 contains 15 residues. Germline V CDR1 and CDR2: MNHEY, SMNVEV (reference sequence). V gave up 1 base and J gave up 8 bases, with 12 bases separating them. The CDR3 region has the DNA TGTGCCAGCAGTTTATGGCAGGGTCGCGATTCACCCCTCCACTTT. This codes for CASSLWQGRDSPLHF.

The chain employs TRBV10-3 and TRBJ2-6, with 8 bases lining up with TRBD1. V lost 2 bases to trimming and J lost 2 bases; unmatched junction nucleotides: 2. Looked up from germline, CDR1 is ENHRY and CDR2 is SYGVKD. The CDR3 runs 16 residues. CDR3 coding DNA: TGTGCCATCAGTGAGACAGGGGGGACTGGGGCCAACGTCCTGACTTTC. This sequence encodes CAISETGGTGANVLTF.

This clone was seen just once. The CDR3 loop is CASSLREGQGAFHF. CDR3 sequence (DNA): TGTGCCAGCAGCTTACGGGAGGGACAGGGGGCCTTTCATTTT. V gene TRBV7-2 combines with J gene TRBJ1-5, with TRBD1 identical over 12 bases. Unmatched junction bases numbered 9, after V lost 2 bases and J lost 16 bases. The CDR3 covers 14 residues. Germline CDR1 reads SGHTA; CDR2 reads FQGNSA.

This chain links TRBV5-4 with TRBJ1-2; D perhaps matches TRBD1 (5 bases). V lost 1 base, J lost 7 bases, and 17 bases lay in between. This CDR3 spans 15 amino acids. Germline CDR1 is SGHNT and CDR2 is YYREEE (reference sequence). The CDR3 coding sequence is TGTGCCAGCAGCTTGTCTCCTGGCGGGACCCGTGGCTACACCTTC. It encodes CASSLSPGGTRGYTF.

This chain links TRBV5-8 with TRBJ1-4; D might be TRBD1 (5 bases). This CDR3 comprises 15 residues. Germline-derived CDR1 and CDR2 are SGHTS and YDEGEE. V was clipped by 4 bases and J by 0 bases, with 10 bases between them. CDR3 amino acids: CASSAGTATNEKLFF. DNA of the CDR3: TGTGCCAGCAGCGCAGGGACTGCAACTAATGAAAAACTGTTTTTT.

The rearrangement links TRBV7-6 to TRBJ1-1; D might be TRBD1 (5 bases). Trimming stripped 0 bases from V and 5 bases from J, with 16 bases between. This CDR3 contains 16 residues. Germline V CDR1 and CDR2: SGHVS, FNYEAQ. The CDR3 is CASSLAPGLRWTEAFF. The CDR3, as DNA: TGTGCCAGCAGCTTAGCCCCAGGGTTAAGATGGACTGAAGCTTTCTTT. Together with reference TRBV7-6 and TRBJ1-1, the CDR3 gives the full variable domain: GAGVSQSPRYKVTKRGQDVALRCDPISGHVSLYWYRQALGQGPEFLTYFNYEAQQDKSGLPNDRFSAERPEGSISTLTIQRTEQRDSAMYRCASSLAPGLRWTEAFFGQGTRLTVV.

The genes are TRBV24-1 and TRBJ2-6; 7 positions match TRBD1. The V gene end was trimmed by 10 bases and the J gene end by 0 bases; junction bases not matched to a gene: 5. Germline lookup yields CDR1 KGHDR and CDR2 SFDVKD. This CDR3 is 15 amino acids long. The CDR3 loop reads CATGTASSGANVLTF. The CDR3, as DNA: TGTGCCACAGGGACAGCGAGCTCTGGGGCCAACGTCCTGACTTTC.

This chain connects TRBV4-2 to TRBJ2-3, with 16 bases that match TRBD2. Trimming cost V 3 bases and J 7 bases; bases outside gene matches: 7. Germline assignment: CDR1 LGHNA and CDR2 YNFKEQ. The CDR3 spans 17 residues. The CDR3 DNA follows: TGTGCCAGCAGCCAGGCGGGACTAGCGGGGGGGCGGTATACGCAGTATTTT. Amino acid sequence: CASSQAGLAGGRYTQYF.